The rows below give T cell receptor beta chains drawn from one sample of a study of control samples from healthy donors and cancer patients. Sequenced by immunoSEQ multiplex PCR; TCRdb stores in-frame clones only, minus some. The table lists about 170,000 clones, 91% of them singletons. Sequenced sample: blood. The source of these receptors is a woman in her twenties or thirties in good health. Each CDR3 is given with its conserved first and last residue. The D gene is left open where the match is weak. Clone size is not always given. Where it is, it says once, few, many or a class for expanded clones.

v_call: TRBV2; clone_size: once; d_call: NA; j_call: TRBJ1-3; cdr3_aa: CASSEAGVTGNTIYF; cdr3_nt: TGTGCCAGCAGTGAAGCCGGGGTCACTGGAAACACCATATATTTT
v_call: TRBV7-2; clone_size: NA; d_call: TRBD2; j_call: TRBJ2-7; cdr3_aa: CASSPRGLAGGREQYF; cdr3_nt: TGTGCCAGCAGCCCCCGAGGTCTAGCGGGAGGGCGGGAGCAGTACTTC
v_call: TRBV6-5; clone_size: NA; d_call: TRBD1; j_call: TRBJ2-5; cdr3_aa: CASSKNRGGQETQYF; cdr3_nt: TGTGCCAGCAGTAAAAACAGGGGTGGCCAAGAGACCCAGTACTTC
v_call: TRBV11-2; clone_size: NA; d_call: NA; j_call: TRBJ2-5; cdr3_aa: CASSFAGGSQETQYF; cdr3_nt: TGTGCCAGCAGCTTCGCGGGCGGGTCCCAAGAGACCCAGTACTTC
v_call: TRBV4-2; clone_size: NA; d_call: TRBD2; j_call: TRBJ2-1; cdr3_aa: CASSQEEGTSGSREQFF; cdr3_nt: TGTGCCAGCAGCCAAGAGGAAGGGACTAGCGGGAGTCGTGAGCAGTTCTTC
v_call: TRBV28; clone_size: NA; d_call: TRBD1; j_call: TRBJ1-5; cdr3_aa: CASSPTGDSNQPQHF; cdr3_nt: TGTGCCAGCAGCCCGACAGGGGATAGCAATCAGCCCCAGCATTTT
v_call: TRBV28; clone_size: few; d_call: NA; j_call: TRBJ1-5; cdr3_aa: CASSSPGRVASNQPQHF; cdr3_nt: TGTGCCAGCAGTAGTCCGGGGCGGGTGGCTAGCAATCAGCCCCAGCATTTT
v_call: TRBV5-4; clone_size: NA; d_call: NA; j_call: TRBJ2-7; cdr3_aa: CASSLGQGYPYEQYF; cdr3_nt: TGTGCCAGCAGCTTAGGCCAGGGTTATCCCTACGAGCAGTACTTC
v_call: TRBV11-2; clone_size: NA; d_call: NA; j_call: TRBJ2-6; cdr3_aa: CASSLEGGGANVLTF; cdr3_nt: TGTGCCAGCAGCTTAGAGGGGGGAGGGGCCAACGTCCTGACTTTC
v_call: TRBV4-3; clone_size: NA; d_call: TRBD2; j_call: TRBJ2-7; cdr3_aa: CASSPGLDSYEQYF; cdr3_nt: TGCGCCAGCAGCCCCGGACTAGACTCCTACGAGCAGTACTTC
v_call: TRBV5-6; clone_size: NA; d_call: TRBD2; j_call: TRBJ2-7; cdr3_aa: CASSSGTVSYEQYF; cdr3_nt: TGTGCCAGCAGCAGCGGGACGGTCTCCTACGAGCAGTACTTC
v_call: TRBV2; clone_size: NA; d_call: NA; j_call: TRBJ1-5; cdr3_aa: CASSVLGNQPQHF; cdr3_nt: TGTGCCAGCAGTGTCTTAGGGAATCAGCCCCAGCATTTT
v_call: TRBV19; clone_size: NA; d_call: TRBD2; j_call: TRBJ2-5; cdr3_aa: CASRAAGGWETQYF; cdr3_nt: TGTGCCAGTAGGGCGGCGGGGGGATGGGAGACCCAGTACTTC
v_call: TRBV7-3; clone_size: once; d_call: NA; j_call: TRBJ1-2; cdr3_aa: CASSLISGGYTF; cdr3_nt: TGTGCCAGCAGCTTAATCAGTGGTGGCTACACCTTC
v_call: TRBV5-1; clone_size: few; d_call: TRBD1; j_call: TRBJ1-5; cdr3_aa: CASSSGGNQPQHF; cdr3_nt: TGCGCCAGCAGCTCAGGGGGGAATCAGCCCCAGCATTTT
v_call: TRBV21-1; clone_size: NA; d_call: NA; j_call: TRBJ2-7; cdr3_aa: CASSRKQEYYEQYF; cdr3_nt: TGTGCCAGCAGCAGAAAACAGGAGTACTACGAGCAGTACTTC
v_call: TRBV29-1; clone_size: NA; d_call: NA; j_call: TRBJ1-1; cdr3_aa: CSAKENTEAFF; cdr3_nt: TGCAGCGCCAAGGAGAACACTGAAGCTTTCTTT
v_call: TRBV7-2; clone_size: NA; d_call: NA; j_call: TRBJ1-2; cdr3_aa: CASSLPSGRYGYTF; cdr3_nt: TGTGCCAGCAGCTTACCATCAGGACGCTATGGCTACACCTTC
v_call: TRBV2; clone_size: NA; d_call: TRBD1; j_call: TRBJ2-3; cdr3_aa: CASTATGSEDTQYF; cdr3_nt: TGTGCCAGCACCGCGACAGGGTCGGAAGATACGCAGTATTTT